This T cell receptor (beta chain) was sequenced during a study of T cell responses to AZD1222 COVID-19 vaccine. General study results and limits: Baseline testing showed seropositivity in only six or seven AZD1222 recipients. Females made up more of the donors, who were largely white British, and clonal diversity may have come out too low. The study found vaccine-associated CD4 TCRs spanning spike, dominant at 160-218 and 743-854.

As for this clone: What it recognizes is unknown.

This CDR3 has 14 residues. Deletions cut 7 bases from V and 3 bases from J, with 16 bases between. Germline CDR1 is MDHEN and CDR2 is SYDVKM. Profiling relied on immunoSEQ multiplex PCR, and the TCRdb table lists in-frame clones only, not all of them. The table has under 100,000 clones, about 91% seen once. The sequence was obtained from an adult in good health. The J gene is TRBJ2-7, the V gene TRBV28; maybe TRBD2 (6 bases). The sample in question was peripheral blood, obtained on day 0 of MenACWY control vaccination. CDR3 bases: TGTGCCAGCACCCAAACCGGGAGACTCTACGAGCAGTACTTC. Translation: CASTQTGRLYEQYF.